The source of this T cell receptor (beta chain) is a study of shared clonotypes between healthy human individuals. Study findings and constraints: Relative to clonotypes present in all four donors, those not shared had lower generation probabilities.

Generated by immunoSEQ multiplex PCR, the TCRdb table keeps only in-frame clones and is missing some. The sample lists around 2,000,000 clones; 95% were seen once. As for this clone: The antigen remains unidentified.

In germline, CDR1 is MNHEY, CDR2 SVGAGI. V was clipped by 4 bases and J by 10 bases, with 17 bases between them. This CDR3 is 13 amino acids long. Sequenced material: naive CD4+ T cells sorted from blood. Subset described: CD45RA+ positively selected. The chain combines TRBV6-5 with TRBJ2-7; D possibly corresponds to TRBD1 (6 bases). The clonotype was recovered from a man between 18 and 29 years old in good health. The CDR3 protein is CASSSPGQPGQYF. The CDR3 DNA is TGTGCCAGCAGTTCCCCCGGACAGCCCGGACAGTACTTC.